Below, 16 T cell receptor beta chains from the same sample are listed, as sequenced in a study of cytomegalovirus exposure and HLA in healthy donors. Sequencing was performed with immunoSEQ multiplex PCR; in TCRdb, only in-frame clones are kept and a portion is missing. The table includes nearly 200,000 clones, around 83% detected once. What was sequenced was PBMCs. The receptors originated from a woman aged 25 to 39 in good health and CMV-seropositive.

The chain uses TRBV2 and TRBJ2-5, with a possible D match to TRBD2 (5 bases). V gave up 7 bases and J gave up 2 bases, with 14 bases separating them. Germline loops: CDR1 SNHLY, CDR2 FYNNEI. The CDR3 runs 14 residues. The CDR3 spells CASIVSGGQETQYF. The CDR3 nucleotides read TGTGCCAGCATAGTGTCTGGAGGACAAGAGACCCAGTACTTC.

This sequence joins TRBV30 and TRBJ1-1; possibly TRBD1 for D (5 bases). The CDR3 is made up of 17 amino acids. Trimming removed 7 bases at V and 0 bases at J, with 24 bases between. The germline V gene encodes CDR1 GTSNPN and CDR2 SVGIG (reference sequence). This CDR3 reads CAYHQARPHRLNTEAFF. DNA for the CDR3: TGTGCCTACCACCAAGCCCGGCCCCACAGGTTGAACACTGAAGCTTTCTTT.

The rearrangement uses TRBV2 and TRBJ1-1; TRBD1 aligns across 10 bases. Germline trimming cut 6 bases from V and 7 bases from J; bases unmatched to any gene: 8. The germline V gene has CDR1 SNHLY and CDR2 FYNNEI. This CDR3 region has 14 residues. The CDR3 DNA follows: TGTGCCAGCAGATCATCCGGGACAGGGGTTGAAGCTTTCTTT. It specifies CASRSSGTGVEAFF. Full variable domain (remainder filled in from reference TRBV2 and TRBJ1-1): EPEVTQTPSHQVTQMGQEVILRCVPISNHLYFYWYRQILGQKVEFLVSFYNNEISEKSEIFDDQFSVERPDGSNFTLKIRSTKLEDSAMYFCASRSSGTGVEAFFGQGTRLTVV.

The V call is TRBV28, the J call TRBJ1-2, with D possibly TRBD1 on 6 matching bases. The V gene lost 5 bases and the J gene lost 4 bases, with 8 bases spanning the gap. The CDR3 covers 12 residues. Germline lookup yields CDR1 MDHEN and CDR2 SYDVKM. CDR3 protein: CASSQQGYGYTF. The CDR3 bases are TGTGCCAGCAGTCAACAGGGCTATGGCTACACCTTC.

In this sample, this clone turned up once. The V gene is TRBV2, the J gene TRBJ2-2, with 7 bases lining up with TRBD1. V lost 7 bases, J lost 1 base, and 6 bases stayed unmatched. This CDR3 spans 15 amino acids. Per germline, CDR1 SNHLY and CDR2 FYNNEI. Written as DNA, the CDR3 is TGTGCCAGCACCCTGGACAGGAGGAACACCGGGGAGCTGTTTTTT. It translates to CASTLDRRNTGELFF.

There are a few counts of this clone. V gene TRBV5-1 combines with J gene TRBJ2-2; 7 bases fit TRBD1. The CDR3 is 16 amino acids. J gave up 1 base and V 4 bases, and 7 bases lay outside the gene matches. Per the germline V gene, CDR1 is SGHRS and CDR2 is YFSETQ. This chain's CDR3 is CASSAMGQWNTGELFF. In DNA form, the CDR3 reads TGCGCCAGCAGCGCGATGGGACAGTGGAACACCGGGGAGCTGTTTTTT.

This clone was observed a handful of times. V and J are TRBV2 and TRBJ2-5, with 8 bases that match TRBD2. Trimming removed 7 bases from V and 5 bases from J; junction bases left unmatched: 6. The germline V gene encodes CDR1 SNHLY and CDR2 FYNNEI. The CDR3 totals 13 residues. The DNA for the CDR3 is TGTGCCAGCAAGGCGGGAGGAAGCGAGACCCAGTACTTC. Translation: CASKAGGSETQYF.

The V and J genes are TRBV7-2 and TRBJ2-2; TRBD2 is a possible D gene (5 bases). Trimming left V 2 bases short and J 2 bases short, with 9 bases between. Germline V gene lookup returns CDR1 SGHTA and CDR2 FQGNSA. The CDR3 consists of 15 residues. CDR3 coding DNA: TGTGCCAGCAGCTTATCTGGGAGCAACACCGGGGAGCTGTTTTTT. It yields the protein CASSLSGSNTGELFF.

This sequence joins TRBV7-3 and TRBJ2-1; D is possibly TRBD2 (5 bases). V lost 5 bases, J lost 3 bases, and 11 bases lay in between. The CDR3 has 14 amino acids. CDR1 and CDR2 (germline): SGHTA, FQGTGA. CDR3 sequence reads: CASSPGRDYNEQFF. In DNA, the CDR3 is TGTGCCAGCAGCCCAGGACGGGACTACAATGAGCAGTTCTTC.

The chain is built from TRBV7-8 and TRBJ2-7; TRBD2 matches 7 bases. The CDR3 covers 15 residues. Germline trimming cut 0 bases from V and 5 bases from J; bases unmatched to any gene: 7. Per germline, CDR1 SGHVS and CDR2 FQNEAQ. The CDR3 spells CASSLAGAGAHEQYF. CDR3 sequence (DNA): TGTGCCAGCAGCTTAGCAGGCGCGGGAGCCCACGAGCAGTACTTC.

The rearrangement uses TRBV5-1 and TRBJ1-1; TRBD1 matches 8 bases. After removal of 2 bases from V and 2 bases from J, the junction contained 2 bases not matched to a gene. Germline lookup yields CDR1 SGHRS and CDR2 YFSETQ. The CDR3 has 14 residues. DNA of the CDR3: TGCGCCAGCAGCTTTGCAGGGGGCAACACTGAAGCTTTCTTT. Its translation is CASSFAGGNTEAFF.

The chain carries TRBV5-1 and TRBJ2-7; D is possibly TRBD1 (5 bases). This CDR3 comprises 14 residues. Germline CDR1 reads SGHRS; CDR2 reads YFSETQ. V was shortened by 4 bases and J by 4 bases, with 15 bases between the two germline ends. In DNA form, the CDR3 reads TGCGCCAGCAGCAGTCGCCAGGGCCTTTACGAGCAGTACTTC. Translated: CASSSRQGLYEQYF.

The gene calls are TRBV27 and TRBJ2-3; D ambiguous. The length of the CDR3 is 13 residues. Germline-derived CDR1 and CDR2 are MNHEY and SMNVEV (reference sequence). Trimming removed 6 bases at V and 0 bases at J, with 7 bases between. CDR3 sequence (DNA): TGTGCCAGCAGCCGAGCTAGCACAGATACGCAGTATTTT. It codes for CASSRASTDTQYF.

This clone was recorded a few times. This chain links TRBV5-1 with TRBJ1-4; maybe TRBD1 (6 bases). CDR3 size: 15 residues. V gave up 0 bases and J gave up 8 bases, with 14 bases separating them. Germline CDR1 reads SGHRS; CDR2 reads YFSETQ. The CDR3 sequence: CASSLAQGTWEKLFF. The CDR3 DNA follows: TGCGCCAGCAGCTTGGCCCAGGGGACGTGGGAAAAACTGTTTTTT.

V usage is TRBV16 and J usage is TRBJ2-2; D perhaps matches TRBD2 (5 bases). The CDR3 totals 16 residues. CDR1 and CDR2 from the germline V gene are KGHSY and FQNENV. Trimming removed 2 bases from V and 0 bases from J, with 10 bases in between. CDR3 DNA: TGTGCCAGCAGCCAAATTGCGGGTGCGAACACCGGGGAGCTGTTTTTT. Translating it yields CASSQIAGANTGELFF. The full variable domain, rest sourced from reference TRBV16 and TRBJ2-2, is GEEVAQTPKHLVRGEGQKAKLYCAPIKGHSYVFWYQQVLKNEFKFLISFQNENVFDETGMPKERFSAKCLPNSPCSLEIQATKLEDSAVYFCASSQIAGANTGELFFGEGSRLTVL.

The chain uses TRBV5-6 and TRBJ1-5, with a weak D call TRBD1 (6 bases). The V gene's germline CDR1 is SGHDT and CDR2 YYEEEE. V lost 4 bases and J 4 bases, leaving 18 bases between the germline ends. The CDR3 is 16 residues long. CDR3 loop: CASSRKSTGPNQPQHF. CDR3 in DNA: TGTGCCAGCAGCCGTAAATCGACAGGACCGAATCAGCCCCAGCATTTT.